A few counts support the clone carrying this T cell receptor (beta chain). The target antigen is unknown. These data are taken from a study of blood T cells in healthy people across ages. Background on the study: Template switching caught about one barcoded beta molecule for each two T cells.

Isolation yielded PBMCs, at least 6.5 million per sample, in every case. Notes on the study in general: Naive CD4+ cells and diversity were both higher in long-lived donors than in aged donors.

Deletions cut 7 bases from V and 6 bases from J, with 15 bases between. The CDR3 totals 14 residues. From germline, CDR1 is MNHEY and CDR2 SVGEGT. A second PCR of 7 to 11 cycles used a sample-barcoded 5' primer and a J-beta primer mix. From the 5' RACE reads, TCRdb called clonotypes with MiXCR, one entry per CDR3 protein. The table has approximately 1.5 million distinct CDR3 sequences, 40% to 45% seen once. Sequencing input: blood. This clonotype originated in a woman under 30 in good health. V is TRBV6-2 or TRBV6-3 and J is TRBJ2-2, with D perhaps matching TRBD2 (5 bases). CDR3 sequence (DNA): TGTGCCAGCATGGTCGCGGGTGTGTCCGGGGAGCTGTTTTTT. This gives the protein CASMVAGVSGELFF.